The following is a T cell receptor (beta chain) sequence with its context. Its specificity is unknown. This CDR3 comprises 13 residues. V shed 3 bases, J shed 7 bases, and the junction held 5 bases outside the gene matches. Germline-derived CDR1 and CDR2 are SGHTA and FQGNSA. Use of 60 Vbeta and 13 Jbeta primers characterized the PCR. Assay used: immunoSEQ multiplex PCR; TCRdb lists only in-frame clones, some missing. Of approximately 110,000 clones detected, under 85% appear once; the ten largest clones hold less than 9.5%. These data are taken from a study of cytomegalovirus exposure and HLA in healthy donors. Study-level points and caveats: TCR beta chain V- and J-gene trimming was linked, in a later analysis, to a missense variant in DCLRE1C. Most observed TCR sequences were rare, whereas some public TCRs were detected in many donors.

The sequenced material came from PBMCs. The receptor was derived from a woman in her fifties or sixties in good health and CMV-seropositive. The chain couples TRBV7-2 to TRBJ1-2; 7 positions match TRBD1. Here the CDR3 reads CASSFDRELGYTF. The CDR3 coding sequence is TGTGCCAGCAGCTTTGACAGGGAACTTGGCTACACCTTC. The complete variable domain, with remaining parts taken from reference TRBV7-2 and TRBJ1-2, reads GAGVSQSPSNKVTEKGKDVELRCDPISGHTALYWYRQSLGQGLEFLIYFQGNSAPDKSGLPSDRFSAERTGGSVSTLTIQRTQQEDSAVYLCASSFDRELGYTFGSGTRLTVV.